This is a list of T cell receptor beta chains from one sample in a study of blood T cell repertoires in COVID-19. This table comes from immunoSEQ multiplex PCR, and its TCRdb copy is limited to in-frame clones, with some not included. Among under 350,000 clones, around 90% were seen once, and the ten largest hold around 2.1%. Sequencing was carried out using peripheral blood. These receptors were taken from a man between 50 and 59 years old with acute or convalescent COVID-19. CDR3s include the opening cysteine and the closing phenylalanine or tryptophan. The D gene is left open where the match is weak. Size is omitted from some rows. Given values are once, few, many or a class for expanded clones.

CDR3 DNA: TGTGCCAGCAGTGGGGGGACACTCTATGGCTACACCTTC
CDR3 protein: CASSGGTLYGYTF
J gene: TRBJ1-2
clone size: -
V gene: TRBV25-1
CDR3 length: 13
D gene: -

CDR3 DNA: TGTGCCAGCAGCTTAGGGAGCCTCAGGGGTAGGACTGAAGCTTTCTTT
CDR3 protein: CASSLGSLRGRTEAFF
J gene: TRBJ1-1
clone size: -
V gene: TRBV7-2
CDR3 length: 16
D gene: -

CDR3 DNA: TGTGCCATCAGTGAGACGGGGTCTCGGGGAGAAAAACTGTTTTTT
CDR3 protein: CAISETGSRGEKLFF
J gene: TRBJ1-4
clone size: -
V gene: TRBV10-3
CDR3 length: 15
D gene: -

CDR3 DNA: TGCGCCAGCAGTGGGGGGGTTGGTCAGCCCCAGCATTTT
CDR3 protein: CASSGGVGQPQHF
J gene: TRBJ1-5
clone size: once
V gene: TRBV10-1
CDR3 length: 13
D gene: -

CDR3 DNA: TGTGCCAGCAGCCCGGAGCGGGACTCCCCGGGGGGGCAGTACTTC
CDR3 protein: CASSPERDSPGGQYF
J gene: TRBJ2-7
clone size: once
V gene: TRBV9
CDR3 length: 15
D gene: TRBD2

CDR3 DNA: TGTGCCAGCAGCTTTAGACGGGACAGGGAGAACGAGCAGTACTTC
CDR3 protein: CASSFRRDRENEQYF
J gene: TRBJ2-7
clone size: -
V gene: TRBV7-9
CDR3 length: 15
D gene: TRBD1

CDR3 DNA: TGTGCCAGCAGCCAAGAGGGGAGTGGACAGAACTATGGCTACACCTTC
CDR3 protein: CASSQEGSGQNYGYTF
J gene: TRBJ1-2
clone size: -
V gene: TRBV3-1/TRBV3-2
CDR3 length: 16
D gene: -

CDR3 DNA: TGTGCCAGCAGTTACTCGGGCCGAAGTGGCAATCAGCCCCAGCATTTT
CDR3 protein: CASSYSGRSGNQPQHF
J gene: TRBJ1-5
clone size: -
V gene: TRBV6-5
CDR3 length: 16
D gene: -

CDR3 DNA: TGTGCCTGGAGTGTACTCCCACGGGGGGCTTATGAAAAACTGTTTTTT
CDR3 protein: CAWSVLPRGAYEKLFF
J gene: TRBJ1-4
clone size: -
V gene: TRBV30
CDR3 length: 16
D gene: -

CDR3 DNA: TGTGCCAGCTCACTAGACAGGGTACGAGGCTACACCTTC
CDR3 protein: CASSLDRVRGYTF
J gene: TRBJ1-2
clone size: -
V gene: TRBV19
CDR3 length: 13
D gene: TRBD1

CDR3 DNA: TGTGCCAGCACTGCCAGGGGTTTCGGCTACACCTTC
CDR3 protein: CASTARGFGYTF
J gene: TRBJ1-2
clone size: -
V gene: TRBV25-1
CDR3 length: 12
D gene: -

CDR3 DNA: TGTGCCAGCAGCCAAGTTGTCGCGGGGGGGCCGAATACGCAGTATTTT
CDR3 protein: CASSQVVAGGPNTQYF
J gene: TRBJ2-3
clone size: -
V gene: TRBV4-2
CDR3 length: 16
D gene: TRBD2